These T cell receptor beta chains were read from a single sample in a study of blood T cells in healthy people across ages. One entry per CDR3 protein, called by TCRdb with MiXCR from the 5' RACE reads. Of around 1.7 million distinct CDR3 sequences listed, approximately 28% are singletons. Sequenced input: blood. The receptors were sampled from a woman in her 30s in good health. The CDR3 runs from the conserved cysteine through the conserved F or W. A D gene is named only where the DNA matches it firmly. Expanded clones are given a class, and other clones once, few, many or no size at all.

D gene	clone size	V gene	J gene	CDR3 length	CDR3 DNA	CDR3 protein
.	few	TRBV2	TRBJ2-1	14	TGTGCCAGCAGTGTGGAAGTCTTCAACAATGAGCAGTTCTTC	CASSVEVFNNEQFF
.	few	TRBV27	TRBJ2-3	12	TGTGCCAGCAGTTCCGTTATGGATACGCAGTATTTT	CASSSVMDTQYF
TRBD2	.	TRBV10-3	TRBJ2-1	16	TGTGCCATCAGTGGGGGGGACGGGGGGGCCTCCAATGAGCAGTTCTTC	CAISGGDGGASNEQFF
.	.	TRBV7-2	TRBJ1-5	14	TGTGCCAGCAGCTTAGAGCCAGTTCTGCAGCCCCAGCATTTT	CASSLEPVLQPQHF
.	.	TRBV27	TRBJ2-3	13	TGTGCCAGCAGAAGCAGATTGACAGATACGCAGTATTTT	CASRSRLTDTQYF
.	.	TRBV2	TRBJ1-1	13	TGTGCCAGCAACCCCCTACGAAGTTCTGAAGCTTTCTTT	CASNPLRSSEAFF
TRBD2	few	TRBV20-1	TRBJ2-7	14	TGCAGTGCCCCTCCCCTAGCGGGGGGGAATGAGCAGTACTTC	CSAPPLAGGNEQYF
.	many	TRBV29-1	TRBJ2-7	10	TGCAGCGTCATCGTCTACGAGCAGTACTTC	CSVIVYEQYF
.	few	TRBV10-3	TRBJ1-2	12	TGTGCCATCAGCGAGGGGGACCATGGCTACACCTTC	CAISEGDHGYTF
TRBD1	few	TRBV12-3/TRBV12-4	TRBJ1-2	13	TGTGCCAGCAGCAAACAGGGGTTCTATGGCTACACCTTC	CASSKQGFYGYTF
.	few	TRBV7-9	TRBJ1-2	14	TGTGCCAGCAGCACGGAGGGGGGGGCCCTAGGCTACACCTTC	CASSTEGGALGYTF
.	.	TRBV7-9	TRBJ2-7	14	TGTGCCAGCAGCCCCGGTGGGGGAGCAGGCGAGCAGTACTTC	CASSPGGGAGEQYF
.	few	TRBV6-2/TRBV6-3	TRBJ2-5	13	TGTGCCAGCAGTCATCTCGACTTTGGGACCCAGTACTTC	CASSHLDFGTQYF
.	few	TRBV7-9	TRBJ2-2	13	TGTGCCAGCATCATGGACGGGGGCTGGGAGCTGTTTTTT	CASIMDGGWELFF
TRBD1	.	TRBV12-3/TRBV12-4	TRBJ1-5	14	TGTGCCAGCAGTTCGTCGGGACAGGGGAAGCCCCAGCATTTT	CASSSSGQGKPQHF
TRBD1	few	TRBV6-2/TRBV6-3	TRBJ1-1	14	TGTGCCAGCACCATAGACAGGGTTTCCACTGAAGCTTTCTTT	CASTIDRVSTEAFF
TRBD1	few	TRBV7-9	TRBJ2-3	14	TGTGCCAGCAATGGGCCAGGGGGCCCAGATACGCAGTATTTT	CASNGPGGPDTQYF
.	.	TRBV20-1	TRBJ1-4	11	TGCAGTGCTGATCAAGATGAAAAACTGTTTTTT	CSADQDEKLFF
.	.	TRBV7-3	TRBJ2-7	15	TGTGCCAGCAGCGCCTCTGGGATGACGAACAATGAGCAGTACTTC	CASSASGMTNNEQYF
TRBD2	many	TRBV5-5	TRBJ2-1	14	TGTGCCAGTTCCACGGGGGGCTCCTACAATGAGCAGTTCTTC	CASSTGGSYNEQFF
.	few	TRBV10-3	TRBJ1-2	13	TGTGCCATCAGAGGGGGGTTGGACTATGGCTACACCTTC	CAIRGGLDYGYTF
TRBD1	.	TRBV7-2	TRBJ1-2	17	TGTGCCAACAGCTTAGGTACAGAGGGACAGGGAAACTATGGCTACACCTTC	CANSLGTEGQGNYGYTF
.	many	TRBV5-1	TRBJ1-2	13	TGTGCCAGCAGTCGCGGCTCTTCCTATGGCTACACCTTC	CASSRGSSYGYTF
.	many	TRBV9	TRBJ2-3	13	TGTGCCAGCAGCGTCGGGACGACAGATACGCAGTATTTT	CASSVGTTDTQYF
.	.	TRBV20-1	TRBJ2-3	12	TGCAGTACTAGAGGACCGCCAGATACGCAGTATTTT	CSTRGPPDTQYF
.	.	TRBV5-1	TRBJ1-2	13	TGCGCCAGCAGCTTGGGTGGAAGGGCTGGCTACACCTTC	CASSLGGRAGYTF
TRBD2	few	TRBV7-2	TRBJ2-2	18	TGTGCCAGCAGCTCCCTCCCCCGACTAGCGGGGTTCACCGGGGAGCTGTTTTTT	CASSSLPRLAGFTGELFF
.	once	TRBV12-5	TRBJ1-3	16	TGTGCTAGTGGTTTGGTACTTCCAGGCTATGGAAACACCATATATTTT	CASGLVLPGYGNTIYF
.	.	TRBV25-1	TRBJ2-5	16	TGTGCCAGCAGTGAATGGGGGGTCGGGTTCCAAGAGACCCAGTACTTC	CASSEWGVGFQETQYF
.	.	TRBV10-3	TRBJ1-2	14	TGTGCCACCAACCAAGGAGGGCAGGGGAATGGCTGCACCTTC	CATNQGGQGNGCTF
.	few	TRBV7-9	TRBJ1-3	18	TGTGCCAGCACCATCCCGTCCCCCGGGAGTTTCTCTGGAAACACCATATATTTT	CASTIPSPGSFSGNTIYF
.	.	TRBV2	TRBJ2-4	15	TGTGCCAGCATCGACGGATCTGTGGCCAAAAACATTCAGTACTTC	CASIDGSVAKNIQYF
.	few	TRBV12-3/TRBV12-4	TRBJ2-3	15	TGTGCCAGCAGTAGAGGGGCTGGAAACACAGATACGCAGTATTTT	CASSRGAGNTDTQYF
.	.	TRBV19	TRBJ2-7	14	TGTGCCAGTAGTATAAACGGACACATCTACGAGCAGTACTTC	CASSINGHIYEQYF
.	once	TRBV20-1	TRBJ2-7	11	TGCAGTGCAAACATTTACAATGAGCAGTACTTC	CSANIYNEQYF
.	many	TRBV7-9	TRBJ2-7	14	TGTGCCAGCAGCCCGTCCGGGAACTCCTACGAGCAGTACTTC	CASSPSGNSYEQYF
TRBD1	.	TRBV5-1	TRBJ1-1	19	TGCGCCAGCAGCTTGGTGGGACAGGGAGTGAAAGGAGGCGACACTGAAGCTTTCTTT	CASSLVGQGVKGGDTEAFF
.	many	TRBV27	TRBJ2-7	12	TGTGCCAGCAGTATTGGACGCTATGAGCAGTACTTC	CASSIGRYEQYF
.	few	TRBV2	TRBJ1-1	13	TGTGCCAGCCTGTTTGAGTCCAACACTGAAGCTTTCTTT	CASLFESNTEAFF
.	.	TRBV12-3/TRBV12-4	TRBJ2-1	12	TGTGCCACCTCGTGGGGGGCCGATGAGCAGTTCTTC	CATSWGADEQFF
.	few	TRBV29-1	TRBJ2-3	12	TGCAGCTTACGGGACGGCACAGATACGCAGTATTTT	CSLRDGTDTQYF
.	few	TRBV25-1	TRBJ1-2	12	TGTGCCAGCAAAGAGGGGGGATATGGCTACACCTTC	CASKEGGYGYTF
TRBD1	few	TRBV28	TRBJ2-5	16	TGTGCCAGCAGTTTATTGGACAGGAGGACGTCGGGGACCCAGTACTTC	CASSLLDRRTSGTQYF
.	many	TRBV3-1	TRBJ1-5	15	TGCGCCAGCAGCCAAGGTACAGGGAGCAATCAGCCCCAGCATTTT	CASSQGTGSNQPQHF
.	.	TRBV6-5	TRBJ2-7	15	TGTGCCAGCAGGAAGAAGGAATACTCCTACAGTGAGCAGTACTTC	CASRKKEYSYSEQYF